The text below deals with one T cell receptor (beta chain). The antigen is undetermined. The sample originates from a study of T cell responses to AZD1222 COVID-19 vaccine. On the study more broadly: Second doses that came at about 4 or about 12 weeks were put together. General observations from the study: Donors were chiefly white British, with a greater number of females, and clonal diversity was perhaps underestimated.

The assay was immunoSEQ multiplex PCR, and TCRdb's table has in-frame clones only and misses some. The sample records roughly 150,000 clones, roughly 92% being singletons. Trimming stripped 6 bases from V and 7 bases from J, with 10 bases between. This CDR3 spans 12 amino acids. Germline V gene data show CDR1 as SNHLY and CDR2 as FYNNEI. The sequence came from an adult in good health. V gene TRBV2 combines with J gene TRBJ1-5; weak D call: TRBD1 (5 bases). The sequencing used peripheral blood, collected on day 0 of AZD1222 vaccination. CDR3 in amino acids: CASRGAGQPQHF. The DNA of the CDR3 is TGTGCCAGCAGAGGGGCCGGCCAGCCCCAGCATTTT.